The present entry profiles one T cell receptor (beta chain) with its context. Per the study methods: Nucleated cell number was recorded as an estimate derived from reference gene primer amplification. Assay: immunoSEQ multiplex PCR; the TCRdb copy retains only in-frame clones and omits some. D and trimming were read from the DNA, whereas the V and J calls and clone size are those reported in that table. The data show under 200,000 clones, around four fifths seen once. The data stem from a study of blood T cell repertoires in COVID-19. In the study overall: Acute and convalescent COVID-19 specimens originated in the United States, Italy and Spain. Sample material is recorded as cDNA or gDNA derived from T cells, B-cell-depleted T cells, or PBMCs.

Germline V gene data show CDR1 as MNHNS and CDR2 as SASEGT. This CDR3 region has 16 residues. Trimming at V came to 4 bases and at J to 1 base, leaving 10 bases not matched to a gene. This clonotype originated in a man between 70 and 80 years old who had recovered from COVID-19. The sequenced sample consisted of peripheral blood. This chain uses TRBV6-1 with TRBJ2-7; 7 nucleotides agree with TRBD1. The CDR3 is CASSGENRGRSYEQYF. For the CDR3, the DNA is TGTGCCAGCAGTGGAGAAAACAGGGGCCGATCCTACGAGCAGTACTTC.